This note documents a single TCR beta chain sequence. Its antigen is unidentified. Profiled with immunoSEQ multiplex PCR; TCRdb holds only in-frame clones, not every one. The sample includes about 82,000 clones, roughly 90% of them seen just once. V was pared by 4 bases and J by 3 bases, with 11 bases between. Germline CDR1 is LGHNT and CDR2 is FRNRAP. The CDR3 length is 14 residues. This sample is part of a study of T cell responses to AZD1222 COVID-19 vaccine. Study-wide results and caveats: Regions left unmutated in variants are reportedly the target of nearly half of spike-specific TCRs. The number of AZD1222 recipients seropositive at baseline was only 5 to 7. Females outnumbered males among donors, who were mostly white British; clonal diversity was possibly underestimated. Samples come after the peak T cell response, not at day 14.

This sequence was found in an adult in good health. The sequencing here drew on peripheral blood, taken on day 0 of AZD1222 vaccination. The chain carries TRBV12-5 and TRBJ2-3, with D possibly TRBD2 on 5 matching bases. CDR3 DNA sequence: TGTGCTAGTGGTTCCTCCCTAGCAACAGATACGCAGTATTTT. It codes for CASGSSLATDTQYF. Filled out from reference TRBV12-5 and TRBJ2-3, the complete variable domain reads DARVTQTPRHKVTEMGQEVTMRCQPILGHNTVFWYRQTMMQGLELLAYFRNRAPLDDSGMPKDRFSAEMPDATLATLKIQPSEPRDSAVYFCASGSSLATDTQYFGPGTRLTVL.